Sequencing of this T cell receptor beta chain was carried out in a study of T cell repertoires in cytomegalovirus infection. Study information: Matching HLA type and CMV infection were both indicated by public TCR beta signatures. Overall study findings and caveats: Pooled public TCR beta family frequency picked out CMV carriers with the relevant HLA. Within the response measured ex vivo, HLA-C-restricted CMV-specific TCR beta clonotypes were dominant.

With V trimmed by 2 bases and J by 5 bases, 4 bases remained unmatched. Germline V gives CDR1 LNHDA, CDR2 SQIVND (reference sequence). The CDR3 length is 15 residues. TCRdb analysed the reads with MiXCR anew, one entry per CDR3 protein. The sample consists of some 150,000 distinct CDR3 sequences, less than 25% of them appearing once. In regard to this clonotype: Its antigen is not identified.

This sequence joins TRBV19 and TRBJ2-1; 9 nucleotides agree with TRBD1. Sequenced: PBMCs. The sequence was collected from a human donor in good health (CMV status not recorded). Some clones in this sample may be carry-over from other donors' samples. CDR3 protein: CASSISGTGNNEQFF. In DNA, the CDR3 is TGTGCCAGTAGTATAAGCGGGACAGGGAACAATGAGCAGTTCTTC.